The 7 T cell receptor gamma chains in this list originate from one sample, sequenced in a study of gamma delta lymphoproliferative disorders and STAT genes (dated 2018 in TCRdb). For TCR sequencing, genomic DNA was taken from peripheral blood mononuclear cells isolated from both patients and controls. Libraries were built with multiplex PCR. TCRdb records Illumina MiSeq as the sequencer. With CATT, TCRdb called clones again from the public reads; duplicate DNA rows were later joined. This sample gives a few thousand gamma-chain clones in total; over 8% of them show up just once. The ten largest clones capture approximately 60% of the sample. Sequences were obtained from blood. The receptors come from a human donor with gamma-delta T-cell large granular lymphocyte leukemia.

This clone counts as medium-sized. J is TRGJ1 or TRGJ2 and V is TRGV8. TCRdb is silent on the J gene; assignment here came from matching the DNA to germline. The trim removed 4 bases at V and 4 bases at J, leaving 7 bases unmatched. This CDR3 is built from 13 residues. Germline loops: CDR1 VENAVY, CDR2 YDSYNSRV. CDR3 nucleotide sequence: TGTGCCACCTGGGACCGCCCGTATTATAAGAAACTCTTT. It specifies CATWDRPYYKKLF.

The V and J genes are TRGV2 and TRGJ1 or TRGJ2. TCRdb offers no J gene call, so here the DNA was matched to germline to obtain one. The ends lost 0 bases at V and 5 bases at J; junction bases unmatched: 10. Looked up from germline, CDR1 is EGSNGY and CDR2 is YDSYNSKV. The CDR3 covers 15 residues. CDR3 in DNA: TGTGCCACCTGGGACGGGCCTAAAATGAATTATAAGAAACTCTTT. Its protein is CATWDGPKMNYKKLF.

Within the sample, this clone is medium-sized. This CDR3 is also generated by other DNA sequences in the sample. The chain is built from TRGV2 and TRGJP2. TCRdb carries no J gene annotation; the J gene was assigned here by matching the DNA with germline. The J segment lost 8 bases and the V segment lost 1 base, leaving 1 base of the junction unmatched. The germline CDR1 and CDR2 sequences are EGSNGY and YDSYNSKV. The CDR3 length is 12 residues. This CDR3 is CATWDGDWIKTF. The CDR3 nucleotides are TGTGCCACCTGGGACGGAGATTGGATCAAGACGTTT.

By share, this clone counts as medium-sized. The chain combines TRGV2 with TRGJP1. Matching the DNA to germline supplied the J gene, which TCRdb does not give. Trimming removed 0 bases from V and 3 bases from J; junction bases left unmatched: 4. Germline V gives CDR1 EGSNGY, CDR2 YDSYNSKV. This CDR3 region has 15 residues. As DNA, the CDR3 is TGTGCCACCTGGGACGGGCCGGCCACTGGTTGGTTCAAGATATTT. Encoded protein: CATWDGPATGWFKIF.

This clone has a handful of counts. The genes are TRGV2 and TRGJ1 or TRGJ2. Since TCRdb gives no J gene, matching the DNA to germline was used here to assign it. In germline, CDR1 is EGSNGY, CDR2 YDSYNSKV. J was trimmed by 6 bases and V by 2 bases; bases with no gene match: 1. CDR3 length: 11 amino acids. Here the CDR3 DNA reads TGTGCCACCTGGGACGCTTATAAGAAACTCTTT. Amino acid sequence: CATWDAYKKLF.

In its sample, this clone ranks as medium-sized. The V gene is TRGV2; the J gene was not called. The CDR3 consists of 9 residues. The germline V gene has CDR1 EGSNGY and CDR2 YDSYNSKV. Here the CDR3 DNA reads TGTGCCACCTGGGACGGGCCTGTCTTT. It codes for CATWDGPVF.

This chain connects TRGV4 to TRGJ1 or TRGJ2. The J gene is not listed in TCRdb, so it was assigned here from a DNA match to germline. V dropped 4 bases and J dropped 1; count of bases not matched to a gene: 10. CDR1 EGSTGY and CDR2 YDSYTSSV come from the germline V gene. The CDR3 loop spans 15 amino acids. As DNA, the CDR3 is TGTGCCACCTGGGAATCTGCCCGCAATTATTATAAGAAACTCTTT. This gives the protein CATWESARNYYKKLF.